Listed below are T cell receptor beta chains from one sample, sequenced in a study of shared clonotypes between healthy human individuals. The repertoire was sequenced with immunoSEQ multiplex PCR; TCRdb's copy has only in-frame clones and lacks some. The sample has roughly 1,600,000 clones, 98% seen once. Sequenced input: naive CD4+ T cells sorted from blood. The origin of the receptors is a man aged 25-40 years in good health. Each CDR3 is given with its conserved first and last residue. The order of the fields is V gene, clone size, D gene, J gene, CDR3 protein, CDR3 DNA. The D gene is left open where the match is weak. A clone size is listed for some rows: how often the clone was seen (once, few, many), or a class if it is expanded.

TRBV7-9	-	-	TRBJ2-7	CASSLGPPNPYEQYF	TGTGCCAGCAGCTTAGGGCCGCCGAACCCCTACGAGCAGTACTTC
TRBV10-3	-	-	TRBJ2-1	CATLDRSYNEQFF	TGTGCCACCTTGGACCGATCCTACAATGAGCAGTTCTTC
TRBV28	-	-	TRBJ1-4	CASSSGEGYEKLFF	TGTGCCAGCAGTTCTGGCGAGGGTTATGAAAAACTGTTTTTT
TRBV18	-	TRBD1	TRBJ2-1	CASSRDSLYNEQFF	TGTGCCAGCTCCAGGGACAGTCTGTACAATGAGCAGTTCTTC
TRBV18	once	-	TRBJ2-6	CASSRGSGANVLTF	TGTGCCAGCTCACGGGGCTCTGGGGCCAACGTCCTGACTTTC
TRBV11-2	-	-	TRBJ1-5	CASSLGGRGPQHF	TGTGCCAGCAGCTTGGGGGGAAGAGGGCCCCAGCATTTT
TRBV5-1	-	-	TRBJ2-7	CASSLGPGSSYEQYF	TGCGCCAGCAGCTTGGGTCCGGGGTCGTCCTACGAGCAGTACTTC
TRBV7-3	-	-	TRBJ2-1	CASSLSREYSHEQFF	TGTGCCAGCAGCTTATCTCGGGAGTACTCTCATGAGCAGTTCTTC
TRBV5-1	-	TRBD1	TRBJ1-1	CASSVQGARNTEAFF	TGCGCCAGCAGCGTACAGGGGGCGAGGAACACTGAAGCTTTCTTT
TRBV5-1	-	-	TRBJ2-7	CASSLAGSSYEQYF	TGCGCCAGCAGCTTGGCTGGGAGCTCCTACGAGCAGTACTTC
TRBV5-1	-	-	TRBJ1-2	CASSSTAGGADYGYTF	TGCGCCAGCAGCTCCACAGCCGGGGGGGCGGACTATGGCTACACCTTC
TRBV29-1	-	-	TRBJ2-5	CSVAPGVETQYF	TGCAGCGTCGCCCCAGGGGTAGAGACCCAGTACTTC
TRBV7-9	-	-	TRBJ1-2	CASSLDRVGYTF	TGTGCCAGCAGCTTAGATAGGGTCGGCTACACCTTC
TRBV7-8	-	-	TRBJ1-2	CASSLAATGNYGYTF	TGTGCCAGCAGCTTAGCGGCGACGGGTAACTATGGCTACACCTTC
TRBV15	-	-	TRBJ2-1	CATESHNNNEQFF	TGTGCCACCGAGTCTCACAACAACAATGAGCAGTTCTTC
TRBV5-5	-	TRBD1	TRBJ1-5	CASSLWDRYQPQHF	TGTGCCAGCAGCTTGTGGGACAGGTATCAGCCCCAGCATTTT
TRBV6-5	-	-	TRBJ1-2	CASSYSRGNNYGYTF	TGTGCCAGCAGTTACTCGAGAGGGAATAACTATGGCTACACCTTC
TRBV30	-	-	TRBJ1-2	CAWSVLGAVGYTF	TGTGCCTGGAGTGTACTGGGGGCGGTTGGCTACACCTTC
TRBV5-6	-	-	TRBJ2-7	CASSRDYNSYEQYF	TGTGCCAGCAGTCGGGATTATAACTCCTACGAGCAGTACTTC
TRBV27	-	TRBD2	TRBJ2-2	CASSFRSGRPGELFF	TGTGCCAGCAGTTTTCGTAGCGGGAGACCCGGGGAGCTGTTTTTT
TRBV2	once	TRBD1	TRBJ1-1	CASSGAPGTGGLANTEAFF	TGTGCCAGCAGTGGAGCACCCGGGACAGGGGGCTTGGCGAACACTGAAGCTTTCTTT
TRBV29-1	-	TRBD1	TRBJ2-7	CSAGTGGYEQYF	TGCAGCGCCGGGACAGGGGGCTACGAGCAGTACTTC
TRBV2	-	-	TRBJ1-5	CASSEPVTNQPQHF	TGTGCCAGCAGTGAACCCGTGACGAATCAGCCCCAGCATTTT
TRBV7-3	-	TRBD2	TRBJ2-1	CASSLSGGSSYNEQFF	TGTGCCAGCAGCTTAAGCGGGGGGAGCTCCTACAATGAGCAGTTCTTC
TRBV18	-	TRBD1	TRBJ2-1	CASSSGQGSYNEQFF	TGTGCCAGCTCATCGGGACAGGGTTCCTACAATGAGCAGTTCTTC
TRBV28	-	-	TRBJ2-5	CASWGGGYGQETQYF	TGTGCCAGCTGGGGAGGCGGGTACGGTCAAGAGACCCAGTACTTC
TRBV19	-	TRBD1	TRBJ1-1	CASSIKETGKVMRNTEAFF	TGTGCCAGTAGTATTAAAGAGACAGGGAAAGTCATGAGGAACACTGAAGCTTTCTTT
TRBV5-6	-	-	TRBJ2-2	CASSLTPTGELFF	TGTGCCAGCAGCCTTACCCCGACCGGGGAGCTGTTTTTT
TRBV7-8	-	-	TRBJ2-1	CASSPYGLEISYNEQFF	TGTGCCAGCAGCCCATACGGTCTAGAGATCTCCTACAATGAGCAGTTCTTC
TRBV11-3	few	-	TRBJ2-7	CASSSGYEQYF	TGTGCCAGCAGCTCAGGCTACGAGCAGTACTTC
TRBV27	-	-	TRBJ1-5	CASRLEGRRNQPQHF	TGTGCCAGCAGGCTCGAGGGAAGACGCAATCAGCCCCAGCATTTT
TRBV28	-	-	TRBJ1-2	CASKGSPIYGYTF	TGTGCCAGCAAGGGGTCCCCTATCTATGGCTACACCTTC
TRBV5-1	-	-	TRBJ2-3	CASSLVVSPDTQYF	TGCGCCAGCAGCTTGGTCGTTAGCCCAGATACGCAGTATTTT
TRBV7-9	-	TRBD1	TRBJ2-3	CASSSLQGPSYTDTQYF	TGTGCCAGCAGCTCCTTACAGGGGCCCTCCTACACAGATACGCAGTATTTT
TRBV18	-	-	TRBJ2-3	CASSPPTGTDTQYF	TGTGCCAGCTCACCACCCACAGGGACAGATACGCAGTATTTT
TRBV18	-	TRBD1	TRBJ1-1	CASSPQRTGAIEAEAFF	TGTGCCAGCTCACCACAGCGAACAGGGGCGATCGAGGCAGAAGCTTTCTTT
TRBV28	-	-	TRBJ2-5	CASSNRDAQETQYF	TGTGCCAGCAGTAACCGGGATGCACAAGAGACCCAGTACTTC
TRBV27	-	TRBD1	TRBJ2-2	CASSYVPGGTGELFF	TGTGCCAGCAGTTATGTTCCAGGGGGAACCGGGGAGCTGTTTTTT
TRBV4-3	-	-	TRBJ2-5	CASSQDLPLTGETQYF	TGCGCCAGCAGCCAAGATCTTCCCCTCACCGGAGAGACCCAGTACTTC
TRBV6-5	-	-	TRBJ2-1	CASSYRGSSPNEQFF	TGTGCCAGCAGTTACAGGGGGTCCTCCCCCAATGAGCAGTTCTTC
TRBV29-1	-	TRBD1	TRBJ2-3	CSVRDRGGTDTQYF	TGCAGCGTCCGGGACAGGGGAGGCACAGATACGCAGTATTTT
TRBV19	-	TRBD2	TRBJ2-2	CASSTRLAGPIGTGELFF	TGTGCCAGTAGTACCAGACTAGCCGGGCCTATCGGCACCGGGGAGCTGTTTTTT
TRBV19	-	TRBD1	TRBJ1-1	CASSIVRQGNTEAFF	TGTGCCAGTAGTATCGTCCGACAGGGGAACACTGAAGCTTTCTTT
TRBV7-8	-	-	TRBJ2-1	CASSPGRSYNEQFF	TGTGCCAGCAGTCCAGGTCGCTCCTACAATGAGCAGTTCTTC
TRBV29-1	-	-	TRBJ2-3	CSVEEQVTDTQYF	TGCAGCGTTGAAGAGCAGGTCACAGATACGCAGTATTTT
TRBV29-1	-	TRBD2	TRBJ2-2	CSVGGLAGNTGELFF	TGCAGCGTTGGGGGGCTAGCGGGAAACACCGGGGAGCTGTTTTTT
TRBV20-1	-	-	TRBJ2-3	CSASSEYMQYF	TGCAGTGCTAGCTCTGAGTATATGCAGTATTTT
TRBV2	-	-	TRBJ2-4	CASSETDGDIQYF	TGTGCCAGCAGTGAAACGGACGGTGACATTCAGTACTTC
TRBV5-1	-	-	TRBJ1-4	CASSLEGNREKLFF	TGCGCCAGCAGCTTGGAGGGGAATCGGGAAAAACTGTTTTTT
TRBV4-2	-	TRBD2	TRBJ2-1	CASSQVPGGYNEQFF	TGTGCCAGCAGCCAAGTCCCGGGAGGTTACAATGAGCAGTTCTTC
TRBV5-4	-	TRBD2	TRBJ2-1	CASSLDSGSNYNEQFF	TGTGCCAGCAGCTTGGACAGCGGGAGTAACTACAATGAGCAGTTCTTC
TRBV7-9	-	TRBD1	TRBJ2-7	CASSPNTGVFDEQYF	TGTGCCAGCAGCCCCAATACAGGGGTGTTCGACGAGCAGTACTTC
TRBV6-1	-	-	TRBJ2-7	CASSEGGHPYEQYF	TGTGCCAGCAGTGAAGGAGGTCACCCCTACGAGCAGTACTTC
TRBV5-1	-	TRBD1	TRBJ2-2	CATRELGTGVRANTGELFF	TGCGCCACCCGCGAGTTAGGGACAGGGGTTCGGGCGAACACCGGGGAGCTGTTTTTT
TRBV7-9	-	-	TRBJ2-5	CASSLDVLDAVAQYF	TGTGCCAGCAGCTTAGATGTACTAGACGCCGTGGCGCAGTACTTC